Listed here are 10 T cell receptor beta chains from one sample, sequenced in a study of Ad26.COV2.S vaccination and SARS-CoV-2 variants (dated by TCRdb to the early 2020s). The meaning of the sample's treatment or condition label: approximately 18 received Ad26.COV2.S at low or high dose, single or two shots; a few received placebo; per-sample allocation not given. For vaccine and placebo recipients, repertoires were sequenced using samples collected on day 63 after the first injection. Preparation of the library involved the immunoSEQ multiplex PCR assay. In its TCRdb copy, this immuneACCESS table keeps in-frame sequences only and misses some clones. Where compared with another copy, unresolved V genes explain less than half of these, and the others have no known cause. In this sample the table shows about 400,000 clones, 75% to 90% of which occur a single time. The leading ten clones occupy around 2% of the sample.

The sample in question was peripheral blood, obtained in a trial of Ad26.COV2.S vaccine versus placebo. The origin of the receptors is a person between 18 and 60 years old who received the Ad26.COV2.S COVID-19 vaccine or a placebo.

The chain uses TRBV9 and TRBJ2-2; D not resolved. Germline V gene sequence: CDR1 SGDLS, CDR2 YYNGEE. V shed 0 bases and J shed 0 bases, with 15 bases lying between them. The CDR3 is made up of 18 amino acids. The CDR3 reads CASSVADGSVANTGELFF. The CDR3 nucleotides read TGTGCCAGCAGCGTAGCTGATGGGTCAGTCGCGAACACCGGGGAGCTGTTTTTT.

The chain joins TRBV7-9 to TRBJ2-6; D gene ambiguous. Germline values: CDR1 SEHNR, CDR2 FQNEAQ (reference sequence). The CDR3 contains 15 residues. V dropped 5 bases and J dropped 3 bases, with 11 bases sitting between them. The CDR3 sequence is CASSPRGVGANVLTF. The CDR3 nucleotides read TGTGCCAGCAGCCCCCGAGGCGTTGGGGCCAACGTCCTGACTTTC.

The chain joins TRBV2 to TRBJ2-3, with TRBD2 identical over 11 bases. The CDR3 has 15 amino acids. With V trimmed by 2 bases and J by 5 bases, 3 bases remained unmatched. Germline V gene data show CDR1 as SNHLY and CDR2 as FYNNEI. CDR3 protein: CASSETSGRGDTQYF. The DNA for the CDR3 is TGTGCCAGCAGTGAAACTAGCGGGAGAGGAGATACGCAGTATTTT. The full variable domain, its missing parts supplied by reference TRBV2 and TRBJ2-3, is EPEVTQTPSHQVTQMGQEVILRCVPISNHLYFYWYRQILGQKVEFLVSFYNNEISEKSEIFDDQFSVERPDGSNFTLKIRSTKLEDSAMYFCASSETSGRGDTQYFGPGTRLTVL.

The chain recombines TRBV5-6 with TRBJ2-2; D perhaps matches TRBD2 (5 bases). This CDR3 region has 15 residues. Trimming removed 4 bases from V and 4 bases from J, with 14 bases in between. Per germline, CDR1 SGHDT and CDR2 YYEEEE. The CDR3 DNA reads as TGTGCCAGCAGCCCTCGGTGGAGGAGCACCGGGGAGCTGTTTTTT. Encoded protein: CASSPRWRSTGELFF.

This clone was seen a single time. The chain joins TRBV11-3 to TRBJ2-7, with D tentatively TRBD2 (5 bases). V was cut by 1 base and J by 4 bases, with 11 bases left in between. Germline V gives CDR1 SGHNT, CDR2 YENEEA. The CDR3 loop spans 14 amino acids. For the CDR3, the DNA is TGTGCCAGCAGCTTAGCCGGCTTAGCGTACGAGCAGTACTTC. This translates into CASSLAGLAYEQYF.

This chain links TRBV29-1 with TRBJ2-7; weak D call: TRBD2 (5 bases). There are 13 residues in the CDR3. V was clipped by 4 bases and J by 1 base, with 11 bases between them. Per the germline V gene, CDR1 is SQVTM and CDR2 is ANQGSEA. The CDR3 sequence is CSVGPAGSYEQYF. The CDR3 DNA sequence: TGCAGCGTTGGGCCTGCGGGTTCCTACGAGCAGTACTTC.

V and J are TRBV7-3 and TRBJ2-4; 10 positions agree with TRBD2. Germline trimming cut 4 bases from V and 8 bases from J; bases unmatched to any gene: 8. CDR1 SGHTA and CDR2 FQGTGA come from the germline V gene. The CDR3 spans 15 residues. Here the CDR3 DNA reads TGTGCCAGCAGCTCCGTAGCGGGAGGAAGGTACATTCAGTACTTC. The encoded protein is CASSSVAGGRYIQYF.

V gene TRBV5-5 combines with J gene TRBJ2-5; possible D gene TRBD2, 6 bases. V shed 4 bases and J shed 1 base, with 11 bases lying between them. The CDR3 covers 14 residues. CDR1 and CDR2 from the germline V gene are SGHKS and YYEKEE (reference sequence). The chain's CDR3 is CASSGGTAQETQYF. The DNA for the CDR3 is TGTGCCAGCAGCGGCGGGACGGCCCAAGAGACCCAGTACTTC.

The chain has TRBV2 and TRBJ2-7; 7 bases align to TRBD2. The CDR3 sequence is 14 residues long. Germline V gene lookup returns CDR1 SNHLY and CDR2 FYNNEI. Germline trimming cut 10 bases from V and 0 bases from J; bases unmatched to any gene: 9. CDR3 nucleotides: TGTGCCACTGGCCGGGACTACCCCTCCTACGAGCAGTACTTC. Its protein is CATGRDYPSYEQYF.

The V and J genes are TRBV19 and TRBJ2-6; D is ambiguous. The germline CDR1 and CDR2 sequences are LNHDA and SQIVND (reference sequence). V was shortened by 6 bases and J by 0 bases, with 6 bases between the two germline ends. The CDR3 is 14 amino acids. The CDR3 is CASRIYSGANVLTF. The CDR3 bases are TGTGCCAGTAGAATCTACTCTGGGGCCAACGTCCTGACTTTC.